This T cell receptor beta chain was recovered during a study of blood T cell repertoires in COVID-19. Whole-study context: Sources were T cells, B-cell-depleted T cells, or PBMCs; the material itself was cDNA or gDNA.

Germline V gene data show CDR1 as SGHKS and CDR2 as YYEKEE (reference sequence). This CDR3 contains 18 residues. Germline trimming cut 4 bases from V and 0 bases from J; bases unmatched to any gene: 10. Method: immunoSEQ multiplex PCR; TCRdb's copy keeps in-frame clones and lacks some. The sample has fewer than 300,000 clones, 75% to 95% seen once. V and J are TRBV5-5 and TRBJ1-3, with 10 positions matching TRBD1. This receptor was taken from a woman aged 30 to 39 who had recovered from COVID-19. The sample consisted of PBMCs or T cells enriched from blood (not recorded which). CDR3 protein: CASSPTGQGPNSGNTIYF. CDR3 DNA sequence: TGTGCCAGCAGCCCAACGGGACAGGGGCCGAACTCTGGAAACACCATATATTTT.